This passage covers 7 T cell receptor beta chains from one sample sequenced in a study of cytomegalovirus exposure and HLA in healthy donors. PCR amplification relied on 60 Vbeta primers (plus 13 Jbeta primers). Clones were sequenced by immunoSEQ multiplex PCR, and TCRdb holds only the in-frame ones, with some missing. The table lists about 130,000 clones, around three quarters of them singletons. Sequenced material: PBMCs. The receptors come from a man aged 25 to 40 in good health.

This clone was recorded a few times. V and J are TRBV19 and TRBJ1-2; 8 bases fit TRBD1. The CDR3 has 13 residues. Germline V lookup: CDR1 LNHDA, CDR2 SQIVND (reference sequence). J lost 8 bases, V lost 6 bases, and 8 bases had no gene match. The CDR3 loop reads CASSPAGGRGYTF. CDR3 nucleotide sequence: TGTGCCAGTAGCCCCGCAGGGGGCAGGGGCTACACCTTC.

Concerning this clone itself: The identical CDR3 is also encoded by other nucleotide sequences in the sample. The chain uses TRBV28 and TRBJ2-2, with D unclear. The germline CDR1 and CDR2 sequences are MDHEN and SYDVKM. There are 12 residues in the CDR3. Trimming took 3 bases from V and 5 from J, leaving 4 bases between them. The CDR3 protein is CASSLRTGELFF. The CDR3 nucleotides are TGTGCCAGCAGTTTGCGAACCGGGGAGCTGTTTTTT.

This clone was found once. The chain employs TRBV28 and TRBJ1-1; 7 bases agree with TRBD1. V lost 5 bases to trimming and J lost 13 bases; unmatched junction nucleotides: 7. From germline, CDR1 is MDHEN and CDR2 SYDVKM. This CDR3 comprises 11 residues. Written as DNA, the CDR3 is TGTGCCAGCAGTGTGGACAGGCGAGGTTTCTTT. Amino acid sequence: CASSVDRRGFF. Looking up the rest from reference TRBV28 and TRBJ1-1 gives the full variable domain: DVKVTQSSRYLVKRTGEKVFLECVQDMDHENMFWYRQDPGLGLRLIYFSYDVKMKEKGDIPEGYSVSREKKERFSLILESASTNQTSMYLCASSVDRRGFFGQGTRLTVV.

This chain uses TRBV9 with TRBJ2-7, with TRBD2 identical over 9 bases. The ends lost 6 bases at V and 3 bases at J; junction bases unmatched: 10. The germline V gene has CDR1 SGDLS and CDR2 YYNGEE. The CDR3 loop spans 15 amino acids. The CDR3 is CASTVGASGNYEQYF. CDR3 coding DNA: TGTGCCAGCACGGTAGGAGCTAGCGGGAACTACGAGCAGTACTTC.

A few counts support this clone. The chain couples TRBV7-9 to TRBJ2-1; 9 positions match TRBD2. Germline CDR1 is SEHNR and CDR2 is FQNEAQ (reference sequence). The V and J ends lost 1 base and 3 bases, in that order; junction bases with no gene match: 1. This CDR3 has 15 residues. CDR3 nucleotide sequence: TGTGCCAGCAGCTTAGTAGCGGGAGTCTACAATGAGCAGTTCTTC. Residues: CASSLVAGVYNEQFF.

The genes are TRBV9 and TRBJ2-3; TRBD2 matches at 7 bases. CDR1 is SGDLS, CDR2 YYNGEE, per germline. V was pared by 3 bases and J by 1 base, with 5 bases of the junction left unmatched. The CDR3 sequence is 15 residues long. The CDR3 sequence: CASSGSGARTDTQYF. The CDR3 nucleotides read TGTGCCAGCAGCGGGAGCGGGGCCCGCACAGATACGCAGTATTTT.

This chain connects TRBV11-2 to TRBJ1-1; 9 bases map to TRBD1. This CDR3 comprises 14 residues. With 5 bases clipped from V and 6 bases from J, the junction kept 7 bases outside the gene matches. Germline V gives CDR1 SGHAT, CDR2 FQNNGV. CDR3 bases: TGTGCCAGCAGCGCCGGGACAGGGTTCGCTGAAGCTTTCTTT. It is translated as CASSAGTGFAEAFF.